One sample yielded the 16 T cell receptor beta chains listed below, sequenced in a study of T cells after posttransplantation cyclophosphamide. Cells defined as naive were viable CD3+CD4+ or CD3+CD8+ and CCR7+CD45RA+CD45RO-CD95-CD27+CD28+. The table came from immunoSEQ multiplex PCR; TCRdb's copy has only in-frame clones and leaves some out. The data show about 16,000 clones, about 95% seen once. Sequencing was done on a sample of naive CD4+ T cells sorted from blood. These receptors were collected from a woman in her forties or fifties in good health and a related stem cell transplant donor.

The chain recombines TRBV5-4 with TRBJ1-4; TRBD1 matches 7 bases. V gave up 4 bases and J gave up 7 bases; unmatched junction bases: 19. Looked up from germline, CDR1 is SGHNT and CDR2 is YYREEE (reference sequence). This CDR3 is built from 18 residues. For the CDR3, the DNA is TGTGCCAGCAGCCCTCGACAGGGTGGGGGTTCGCATCGTGAAAAACTGTTTTTT. Translation gives CASSPRQGGGSHREKLFF.

The rearrangement joins TRBV19 to TRBJ1-1; no clear D gene. This CDR3 region has 13 residues. Germline CDR1 reads LNHDA; CDR2 reads SQIVND (reference sequence). Trimming removed 7 bases at V and 1 base at J, with 10 bases between. DNA for the CDR3: TGTGCCAGTACTAGGAATGCGAACACTGAAGCTTTCTTT. Protein product: CASTRNANTEAFF.

The J gene is TRBJ1-5, the V gene TRBV6-6; no clear D gene. V lost 0 bases and J 0 bases, leaving 6 bases between the germline ends. The CDR3 is 15 amino acids. CDR1 is MNHNY and CDR2 is SVGAGI in the germline V gene (reference sequence). CDR3 DNA sequence: TGTGCCAGCAGTTACTCCCAAAATAGCAATCAGCCCCAGCATTTT. Amino acid sequence: CASSYSQNSNQPQHF.

This chain uses TRBV14 with TRBJ2-3; perhaps TRBD2 as D (5 bases). Trimming pared 0 bases from V and 8 bases from J, leaving 12 bases between. Germline loops: CDR1 SGHDN, CDR2 FVKESK. There are 14 residues in the CDR3. DNA of the CDR3: TGTGCCAGCAGCCAAGACTTGCCGAGGGCTACGCAGTATTTT. It specifies CASSQDLPRATQYF. The full variable domain, in which reference TRBV14 and TRBJ2-3 provide the parts outside the CDR3, is EAGVTQFPSHSVIEKGQTVTLRCDPISGHDNLYWYRRVMGKEIKFLLHFVKESKQDESGMPNNRFLAERTGGTYSTLKVQPAELEDSGVYFCASSQDLPRATQYFGPGTRLTVL.

The CDR3, as DNA: TGTGCCAGTAGTGACACGACCTATGGCTACACCTTC. Translated: CASSDTTYGYTF. The chain links TRBV19 to TRBJ1-2; D gene ambiguous. This CDR3 comprises 12 residues. V gave up 5 bases and J gave up 4 bases, with 8 bases separating them. The germline V gene encodes CDR1 LNHDA and CDR2 SQIVND (reference sequence).

The rearrangement uses TRBV5-1 and TRBJ1-1; D gene ambiguous. The V end lost 8 bases, the J end lost 4 bases, and 21 bases lay between the germline ends. The CDR3 has 15 amino acids. From germline, CDR1 is SGHRS and CDR2 YFSETQ. The CDR3 protein is CASFLQHPGGTEAFF. DNA of the CDR3: TGCGCCAGTTTCCTCCAACACCCCGGAGGCACTGAAGCTTTCTTT.

On this clone itself: An end of the junction does not agree with germline; a read error may underlie this. The chain is built from TRBV15 and TRBJ2-7; D unresolved. CDR1 is LNHNV, CDR2 YYDKDF, per germline (reference sequence). The CDR3 loop spans 11 amino acids. CDR3: CATSMNYERYF. The DNA for the CDR3 is TGTGCCACCAGTATGAATTACGAGCGGTACTTC.

V usage is TRBV27 and J usage is TRBJ2-2, with 8 bases identical to TRBD1. Germline-derived CDR1 and CDR2 are MNHEY and SMNVEV (reference sequence). After removal of 5 bases from V and 1 base from J, the junction contained 6 bases not matched to a gene. The CDR3 spans 16 residues. For the CDR3, the DNA is TGTGCCAGCAGTCCCAGGGGGCACGGGAACACCGGGGAGCTGTTTTTT. Translation gives CASSPRGHGNTGELFF.

The chain has TRBV4-2 and TRBJ1-2; D unclear. Per the germline V gene, CDR1 is LGHNA and CDR2 is YNFKEQ. CDR3 length: 12 amino acids. V gave up 8 bases and J gave up 2 bases, with 9 bases separating them. CDR3 in amino acids: CASSQSNYGYTF. As DNA, the CDR3 is TGTGCCAGCTCCCAGTCGAACTATGGCTACACCTTC.

The V gene is TRBV7-9, the J gene TRBJ2-1; 12 nucleotides match TRBD1. The CDR3 has 17 residues. V was clipped by 0 bases and J by 8 bases; unmatched bases: 8. CDR1 is SEHNR and CDR2 is FQNEAQ in the germline V gene (reference sequence). The CDR3 protein is CASSLAWVGTGGHEQFF. The DNA for the CDR3 is TGTGCCAGCAGCTTAGCGTGGGTCGGGACAGGGGGCCATGAGCAGTTCTTC.

The V call is TRBV7-2, the J call TRBJ1-4; D gene ambiguous. The V gene lost 4 bases and the J gene lost 5 bases, with 14 bases spanning the gap. This CDR3 spans 15 amino acids. In germline, CDR1 is SGHTA, CDR2 FQGNSA. CDR3 sequence: CASSSVGGPNEKLFF. The CDR3 bases are TGTGCCAGCAGCTCGGTAGGAGGGCCAAATGAAAAACTGTTTTTT.

The chain's CDR3 is CAWSTTGEQYF. Here the CDR3 DNA reads TGTGCCTGGAGTACGACGGGCGAGCAGTACTTC. The chain recombines TRBV30 with TRBJ2-7; D is unclear. V lost 2 bases, J lost 6 bases, and 8 bases lay in between. CDR1 and CDR2 from the germline V gene are GTSNPN and SVGIG (reference sequence). The CDR3 sequence is 11 residues long.

The chain carries TRBV10-1 and TRBJ2-7; TRBD2 agrees at 8 bases. Germline V gene lookup returns CDR1 WNHNN and CDR2 SYGVQD (reference sequence). V lost 6 bases, J lost 4 bases, and 11 bases stayed unmatched. The CDR3 covers 15 residues. The CDR3 here is CASSGLAGAGYEQYF. Written as DNA, the CDR3 is TGCGCCAGCAGCGGTCTAGCGGGTGCTGGTTACGAGCAGTACTTC.

This chain links TRBV11-2 with TRBJ2-3; no firm D call. Trimming cost V 8 bases and J 1 base, with 10 bases left between them. The germline V gene encodes CDR1 SGHAT and CDR2 FQNNGV. The CDR3 is made up of 13 amino acids. CDR3 amino acids: CASGPQGTDTQYF. The CDR3 DNA follows: TGTGCCAGCGGCCCCCAGGGCACAGATACGCAGTATTTT.

A single count supports this clone. CDR3 loop: CSVAEAGNTIYF. As DNA, the CDR3 is TGCAGCGTGGCGGAAGCCGGAAACACCATATATTTT. The rearrangement links TRBV29-1 to TRBJ1-3; D unresolved. V lost 6 bases and J 4 bases, leaving 10 bases between the germline ends. The CDR3 contains 12 residues. Germline V lookup: CDR1 SQVTM, CDR2 ANQGSEA.

The chain couples TRBV7-8 to TRBJ1-5; TRBD1 is a possible D gene (5 bases). V was clipped by 1 base and J by 9 bases, with 13 bases between them. Germline V CDR1 and CDR2: SGHVS, FQNEAQ. The CDR3 loop spans 14 amino acids. The DNA for the CDR3 is TGTGCCAGCAGCTTAGAGAGGGGAGCGGGGCCCCAGCATTTT. The encoded protein is CASSLERGAGPQHF. The full variable domain, rest sourced from reference TRBV7-8 and TRBJ1-5, is GAGVSQSPRYKVAKRGQDVALRCDPISGHVSLFWYQQALGQGPEFLTYFQNEAQLDKSGLPSDRFFAERPEGSVSTLKIQRTQQEDSAVYLCASSLERGAGPQHFGDGTRLSIL.